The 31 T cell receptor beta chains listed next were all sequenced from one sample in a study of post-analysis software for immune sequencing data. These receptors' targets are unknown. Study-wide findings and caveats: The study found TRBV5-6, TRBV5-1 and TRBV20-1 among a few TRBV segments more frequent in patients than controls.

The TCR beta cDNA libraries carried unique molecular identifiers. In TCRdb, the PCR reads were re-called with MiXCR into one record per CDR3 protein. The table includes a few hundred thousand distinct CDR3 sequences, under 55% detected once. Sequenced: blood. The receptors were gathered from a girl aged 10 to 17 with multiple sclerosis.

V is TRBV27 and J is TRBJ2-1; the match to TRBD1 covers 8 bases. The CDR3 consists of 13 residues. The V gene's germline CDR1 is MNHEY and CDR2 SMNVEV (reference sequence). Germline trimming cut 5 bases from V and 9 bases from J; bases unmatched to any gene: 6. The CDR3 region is CASSPTRGREQFF. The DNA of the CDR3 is TGTGCCAGCAGTCCGACCAGGGGGCGTGAGCAGTTCTTC.

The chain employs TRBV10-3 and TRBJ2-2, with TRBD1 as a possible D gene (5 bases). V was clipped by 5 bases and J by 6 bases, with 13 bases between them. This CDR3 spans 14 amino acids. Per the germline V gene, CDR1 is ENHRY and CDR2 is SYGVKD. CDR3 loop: CAISLDIRPGELFF. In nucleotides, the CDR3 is TGTGCCATCAGTTTGGACATACGCCCCGGGGAGCTGTTTTTT.

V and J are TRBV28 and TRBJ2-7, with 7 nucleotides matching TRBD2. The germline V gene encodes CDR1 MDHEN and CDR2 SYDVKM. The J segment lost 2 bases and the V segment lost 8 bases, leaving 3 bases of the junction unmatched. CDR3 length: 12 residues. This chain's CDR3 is CASWGGTYEQYF. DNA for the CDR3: TGTGCCAGCTGGGGAGGGACCTACGAGCAGTACTTC.

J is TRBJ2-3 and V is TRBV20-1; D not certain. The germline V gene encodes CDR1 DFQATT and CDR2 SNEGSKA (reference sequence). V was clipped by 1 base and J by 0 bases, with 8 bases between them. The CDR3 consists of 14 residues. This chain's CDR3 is CSARALLSTDTQYF. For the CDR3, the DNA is TGCAGTGCTAGAGCCCTCCTTAGCACAGATACGCAGTATTTT.

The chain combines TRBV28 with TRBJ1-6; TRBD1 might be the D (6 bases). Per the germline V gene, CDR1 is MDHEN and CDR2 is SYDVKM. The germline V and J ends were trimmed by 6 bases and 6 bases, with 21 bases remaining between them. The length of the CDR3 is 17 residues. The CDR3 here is CASSVQQGGLFNSPLHF. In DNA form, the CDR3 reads TGTGCCAGCAGCGTTCAACAGGGAGGCCTGTTTAATTCACCCCTCCACTTT.

The CDR3 is CSVSTYTYEQYF. CDR3 nucleotide sequence: TGCAGCGTCTCGACATACACCTACGAGCAGTACTTC. The V call is TRBV29-1, the J call TRBJ2-7, with D hard to call. Deletions cut 6 bases from V and 2 bases from J, with 11 bases between. This CDR3 spans 12 amino acids. Looked up from germline, CDR1 is SQVTM and CDR2 is ANQGSEA.

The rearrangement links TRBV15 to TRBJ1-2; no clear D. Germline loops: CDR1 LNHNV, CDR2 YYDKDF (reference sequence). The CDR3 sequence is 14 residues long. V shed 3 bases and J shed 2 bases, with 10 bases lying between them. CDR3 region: CATSRQQTNYGYTF. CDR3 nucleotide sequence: TGTGCCACCAGCAGGCAACAGACCAACTATGGCTACACCTTC.

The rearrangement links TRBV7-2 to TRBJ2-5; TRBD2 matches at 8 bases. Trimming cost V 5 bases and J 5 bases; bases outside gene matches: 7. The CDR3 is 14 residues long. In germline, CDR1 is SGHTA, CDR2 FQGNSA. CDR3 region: CASSLGGGMETQYF. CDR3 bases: TGTGCCAGCAGCCTCGGGGGGGGAATGGAGACCCAGTACTTC.

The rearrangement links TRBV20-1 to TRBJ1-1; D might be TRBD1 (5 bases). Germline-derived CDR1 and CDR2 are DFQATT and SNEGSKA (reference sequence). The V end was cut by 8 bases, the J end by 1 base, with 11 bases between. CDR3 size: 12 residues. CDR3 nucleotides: TGCAGTTCGACCAGGGAGAACACTGAAGCTTTCTTT. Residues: CSSTRENTEAFF.

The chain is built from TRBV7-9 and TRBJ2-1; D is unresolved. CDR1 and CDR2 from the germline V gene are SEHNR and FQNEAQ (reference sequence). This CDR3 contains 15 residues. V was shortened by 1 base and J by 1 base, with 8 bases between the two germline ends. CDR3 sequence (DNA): TGTGCCAGCAGCTTAGGCCCAGATTCCTACAATGAGCAGTTCTTC. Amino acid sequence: CASSLGPDSYNEQFF.

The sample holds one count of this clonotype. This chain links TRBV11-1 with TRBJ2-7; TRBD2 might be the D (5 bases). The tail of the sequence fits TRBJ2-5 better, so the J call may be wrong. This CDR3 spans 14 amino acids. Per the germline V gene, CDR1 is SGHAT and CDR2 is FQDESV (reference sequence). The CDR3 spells CASSERRGLETQYF. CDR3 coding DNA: TGTGCCAGCAGCGAACGACGAGGGTTGGAGACCCAGTACTTC.

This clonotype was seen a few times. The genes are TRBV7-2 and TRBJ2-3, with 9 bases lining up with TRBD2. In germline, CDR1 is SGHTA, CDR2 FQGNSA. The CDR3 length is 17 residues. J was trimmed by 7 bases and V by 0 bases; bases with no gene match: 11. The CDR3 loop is CASSLADSRLAAYTQYF. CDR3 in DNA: TGTGCCAGCAGCTTAGCGGACTCGCGACTAGCGGCTTATACGCAGTATTTT.

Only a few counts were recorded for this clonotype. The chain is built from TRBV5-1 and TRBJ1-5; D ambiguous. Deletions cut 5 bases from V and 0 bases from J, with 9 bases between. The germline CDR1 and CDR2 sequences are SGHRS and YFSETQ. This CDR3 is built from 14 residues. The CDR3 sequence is CASSMGDSNQPQHF. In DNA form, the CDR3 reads TGCGCCAGCAGTATGGGTGATAGCAATCAGCCCCAGCATTTT.

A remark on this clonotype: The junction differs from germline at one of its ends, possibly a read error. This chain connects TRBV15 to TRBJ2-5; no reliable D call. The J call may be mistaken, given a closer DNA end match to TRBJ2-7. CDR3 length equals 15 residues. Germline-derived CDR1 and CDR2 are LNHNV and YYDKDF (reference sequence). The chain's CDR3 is CATSRDFGFVYEQYF. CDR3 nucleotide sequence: TGTGCCACCAGTAGAGATTTTGGCTTTGTCTACGAGCAGTACTTC.

DNA for the CDR3: TGTGCCAGCATCGCCTCCGGGACAGGGTCCCCCTACGAGCAGTACTTC. It translates to CASIASGTGSPYEQYF. V gene TRBV28 combines with J gene TRBJ2-7; 9 bases are a match to TRBD1. The CDR3 consists of 16 residues. V lost 7 bases and J lost 2; bases outside the gene matches: 12. Per the germline V gene, CDR1 is MDHEN and CDR2 is SYDVKM.

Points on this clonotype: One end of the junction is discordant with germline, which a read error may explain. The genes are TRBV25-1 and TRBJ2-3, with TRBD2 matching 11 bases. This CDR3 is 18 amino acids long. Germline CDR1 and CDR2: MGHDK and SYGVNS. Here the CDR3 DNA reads TGTACCAGCCCCCCTAGCGGGAGGACGAAGTCGTTCACAGATACGCAGTATTTT. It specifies CTSPPSGRTKSFTDTQYF.

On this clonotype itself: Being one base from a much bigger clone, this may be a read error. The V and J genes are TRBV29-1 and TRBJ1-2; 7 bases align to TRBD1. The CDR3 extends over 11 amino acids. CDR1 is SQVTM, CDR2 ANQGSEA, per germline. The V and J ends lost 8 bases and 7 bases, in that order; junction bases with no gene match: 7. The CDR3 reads CSTRQGGGYTF. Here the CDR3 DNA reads TGCAGCACCAGACAGGGCGGTGGCTACACCTTC.

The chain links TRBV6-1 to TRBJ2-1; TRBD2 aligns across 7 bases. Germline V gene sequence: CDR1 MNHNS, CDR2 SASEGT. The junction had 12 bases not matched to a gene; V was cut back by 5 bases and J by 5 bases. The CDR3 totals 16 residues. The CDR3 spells CASSPRGTTFNNEQFF. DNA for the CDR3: TGTGCCAGCAGTCCACGTGGGACTACCTTTAACAATGAGCAGTTCTTC.

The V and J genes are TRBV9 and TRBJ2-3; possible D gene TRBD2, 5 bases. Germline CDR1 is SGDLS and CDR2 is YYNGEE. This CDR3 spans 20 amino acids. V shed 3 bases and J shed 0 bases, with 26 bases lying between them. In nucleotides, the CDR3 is TGTGCCAGCAGCGCGACGTTGGTAGATGCAGCGGAACGGAGCACAGATACGCAGTATTTT. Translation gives CASSATLVDAAERSTDTQYF.

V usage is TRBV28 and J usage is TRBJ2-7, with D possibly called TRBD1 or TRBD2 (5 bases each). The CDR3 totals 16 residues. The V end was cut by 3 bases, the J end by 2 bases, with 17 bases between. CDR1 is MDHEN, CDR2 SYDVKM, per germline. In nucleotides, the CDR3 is TGTGCCAGCAGTTTTCCCCGGGGCTTGGGGGCCTACGAGCAGTACTTC. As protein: CASSFPRGLGAYEQYF.

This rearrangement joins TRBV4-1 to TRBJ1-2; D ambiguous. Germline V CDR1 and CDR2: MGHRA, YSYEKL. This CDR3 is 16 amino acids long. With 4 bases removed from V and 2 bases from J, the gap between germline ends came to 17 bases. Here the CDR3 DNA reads TGCGCCAGCAGCCCGGACGCGGCCCAGCCAAACTATGGCTACACCTTC. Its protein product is CASSPDAAQPNYGYTF.

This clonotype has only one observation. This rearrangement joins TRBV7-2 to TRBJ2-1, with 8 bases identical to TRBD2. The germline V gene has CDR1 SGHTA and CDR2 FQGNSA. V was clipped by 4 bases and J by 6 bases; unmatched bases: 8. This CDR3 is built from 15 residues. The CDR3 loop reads CASSSGLGGGNEQFF. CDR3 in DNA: TGTGCCAGCAGCTCGGGACTAGGAGGGGGCAATGAGCAGTTCTTC.

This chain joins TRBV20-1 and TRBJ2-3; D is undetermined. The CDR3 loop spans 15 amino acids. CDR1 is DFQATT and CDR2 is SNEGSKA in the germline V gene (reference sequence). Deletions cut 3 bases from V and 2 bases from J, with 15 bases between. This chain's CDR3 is CSASDPARPTDTQYF. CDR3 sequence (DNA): TGCAGTGCTAGCGACCCGGCTCGTCCCACAGATACGCAGTATTTT.

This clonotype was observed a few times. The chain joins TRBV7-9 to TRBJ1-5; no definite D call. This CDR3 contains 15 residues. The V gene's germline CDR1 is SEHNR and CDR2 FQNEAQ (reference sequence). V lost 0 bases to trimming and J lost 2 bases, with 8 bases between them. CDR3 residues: CASSLAGSGNQPQHF. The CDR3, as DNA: TGTGCCAGCAGCTTAGCAGGGTCGGGCAATCAGCCCCAGCATTTT.

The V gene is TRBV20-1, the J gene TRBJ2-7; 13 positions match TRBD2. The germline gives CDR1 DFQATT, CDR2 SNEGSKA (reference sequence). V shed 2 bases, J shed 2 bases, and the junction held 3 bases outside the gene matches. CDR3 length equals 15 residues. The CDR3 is CSARPGTSGAYEQYF. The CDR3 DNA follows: TGCAGTGCTAGACCCGGGACTAGCGGGGCCTACGAGCAGTACTTC.

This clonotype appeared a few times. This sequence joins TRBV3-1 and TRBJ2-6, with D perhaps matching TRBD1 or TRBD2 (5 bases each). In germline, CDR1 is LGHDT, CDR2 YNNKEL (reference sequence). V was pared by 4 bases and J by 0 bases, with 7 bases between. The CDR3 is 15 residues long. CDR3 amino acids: CASSRDHSGANVLTF. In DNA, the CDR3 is TGTGCCAGCAGCCGGGACCACTCTGGGGCCAACGTCCTGACTTTC.

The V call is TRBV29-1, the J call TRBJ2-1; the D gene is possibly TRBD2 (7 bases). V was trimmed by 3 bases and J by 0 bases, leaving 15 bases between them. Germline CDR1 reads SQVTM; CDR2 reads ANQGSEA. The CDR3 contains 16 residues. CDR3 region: CSVEGGASRSYNEQFF. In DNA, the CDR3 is TGCAGCGTTGAGGGGGGGGCGTCTCGCTCCTACAATGAGCAGTTCTTC.

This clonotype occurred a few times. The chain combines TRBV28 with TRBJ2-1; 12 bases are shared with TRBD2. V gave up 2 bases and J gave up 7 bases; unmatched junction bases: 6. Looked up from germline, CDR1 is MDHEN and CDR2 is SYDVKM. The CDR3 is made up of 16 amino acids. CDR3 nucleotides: TGTGCCAGCAGTTTACTACTAGCGGGAGGTAGGAATGAGCAGTTCTTC. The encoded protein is CASSLLLAGGRNEQFF.

The CDR3 here is CATSSPRVMGLVAFF. The CDR3 DNA reads TGTGCCACCAGCAGTCCCAGGGTGATGGGGTTGGTCGCTTTCTTT. The gene calls are TRBV15 and TRBJ1-1, with a possible D match to TRBD1 (5 bases). V shed 3 bases and J shed 11 bases, with 22 bases lying between them. Germline V lookup: CDR1 LNHNV, CDR2 YYDKDF (reference sequence). The length of the CDR3 is 15 residues.

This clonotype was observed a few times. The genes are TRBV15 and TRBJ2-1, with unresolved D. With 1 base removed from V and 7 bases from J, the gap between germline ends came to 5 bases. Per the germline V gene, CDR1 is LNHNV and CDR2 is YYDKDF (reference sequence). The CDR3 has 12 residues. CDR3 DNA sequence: TGTGCCACCAGCAGAGTGAAAAATGAGCAGTTCTTC. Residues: CATSRVKNEQFF.

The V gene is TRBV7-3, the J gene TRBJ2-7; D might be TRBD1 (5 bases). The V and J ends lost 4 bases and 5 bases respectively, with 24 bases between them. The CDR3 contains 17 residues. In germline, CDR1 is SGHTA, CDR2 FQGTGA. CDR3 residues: CASSWPPFETDPNEQYF. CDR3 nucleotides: TGTGCCAGCAGCTGGCCCCCCTTCGAGACAGACCCCAACGAGCAGTACTTC. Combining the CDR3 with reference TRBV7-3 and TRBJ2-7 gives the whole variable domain GAGVSQTPSNKVTEKGKYVELRCDPISGHTALYWYRQSLGQGPEFLIYFQGTGAADDSGLPNDRFFAVRPEGSVSTLKIQRTERGDSAVYLCASSWPPFETDPNEQYFGPGTRLTVT.